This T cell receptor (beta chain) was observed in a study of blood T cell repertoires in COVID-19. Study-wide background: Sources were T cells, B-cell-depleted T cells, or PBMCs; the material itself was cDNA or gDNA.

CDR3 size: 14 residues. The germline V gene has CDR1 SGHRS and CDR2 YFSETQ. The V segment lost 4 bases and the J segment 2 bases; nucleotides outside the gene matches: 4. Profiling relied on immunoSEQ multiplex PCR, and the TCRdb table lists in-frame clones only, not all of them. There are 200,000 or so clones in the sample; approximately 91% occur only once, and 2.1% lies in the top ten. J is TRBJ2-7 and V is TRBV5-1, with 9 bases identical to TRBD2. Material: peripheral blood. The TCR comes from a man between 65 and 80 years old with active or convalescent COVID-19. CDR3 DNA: TGCGCCAGCAGCATGGGACTAGCCCCCTACGAGCAGTACTTC. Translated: CASSMGLAPYEQYF.